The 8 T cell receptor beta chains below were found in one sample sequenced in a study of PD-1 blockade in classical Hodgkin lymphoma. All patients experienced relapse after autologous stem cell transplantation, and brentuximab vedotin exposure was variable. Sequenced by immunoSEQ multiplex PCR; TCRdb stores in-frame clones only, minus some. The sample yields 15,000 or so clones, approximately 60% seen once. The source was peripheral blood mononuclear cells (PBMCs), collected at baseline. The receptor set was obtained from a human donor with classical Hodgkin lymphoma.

The CDR3 region is CASSDGQNLYEQYF. CDR3 nucleotides: TGTGCCAGCAGCGATGGACAGAACTTGTACGAGCAGTACTTC. V is TRBV9 and J is TRBJ2-7; tentative D call: TRBD1 (6 bases). Germline values: CDR1 SGDLS, CDR2 YYNGEE. Trimming stripped 3 bases from V and 4 bases from J, with 14 bases between. CDR3 length: 14 residues.

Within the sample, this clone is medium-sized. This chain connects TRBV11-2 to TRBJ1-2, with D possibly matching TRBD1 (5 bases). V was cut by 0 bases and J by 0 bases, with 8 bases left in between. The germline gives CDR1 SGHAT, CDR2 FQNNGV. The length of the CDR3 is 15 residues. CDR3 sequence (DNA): TGTGCCAGCAGCTTAGAGGTGACAGCTAACTATGGCTACACCTTC. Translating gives CASSLEVTANYGYTF.

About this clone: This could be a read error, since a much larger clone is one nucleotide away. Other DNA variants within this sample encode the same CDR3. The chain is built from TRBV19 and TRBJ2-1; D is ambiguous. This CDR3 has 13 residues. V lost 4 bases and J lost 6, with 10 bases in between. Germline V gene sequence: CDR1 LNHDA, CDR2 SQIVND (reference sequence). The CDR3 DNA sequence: TGTGCCAGTAGTACAAGGTCACTCAATGAGCAGTTCTTC. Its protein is CASSTRSLNEQFF.

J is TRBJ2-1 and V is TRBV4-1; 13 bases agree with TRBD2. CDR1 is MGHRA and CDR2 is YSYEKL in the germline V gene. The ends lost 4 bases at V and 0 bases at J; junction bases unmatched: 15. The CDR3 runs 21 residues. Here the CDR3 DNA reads TGCGCCAGCAGCCTCCCCAAAGGGACTAGCGGGATAATGAGCTCCTACAATGAGCAGTTCTTC. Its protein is CASSLPKGTSGIMSSYNEQFF.

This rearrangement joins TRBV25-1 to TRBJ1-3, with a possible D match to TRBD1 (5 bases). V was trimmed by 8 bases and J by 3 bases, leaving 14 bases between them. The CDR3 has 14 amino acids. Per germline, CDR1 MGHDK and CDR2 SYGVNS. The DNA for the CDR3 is TGTGCCAGCGAAGGACACCTAGATGGAAACACCATATATTTT. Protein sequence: CASEGHLDGNTIYF.

Here the CDR3 reads CASSPGVGYNEQFF. The DNA of the CDR3 is TGTGCCAGCAGCCCCGGCGTGGGGTACAATGAGCAGTTCTTC. This chain connects TRBV7-2 to TRBJ2-1; no definite D call. Germline-derived CDR1 and CDR2 are SGHTA and FQGNSA. V dropped 5 bases and J dropped 4 bases, with 12 bases sitting between them. The CDR3 is 14 residues long.

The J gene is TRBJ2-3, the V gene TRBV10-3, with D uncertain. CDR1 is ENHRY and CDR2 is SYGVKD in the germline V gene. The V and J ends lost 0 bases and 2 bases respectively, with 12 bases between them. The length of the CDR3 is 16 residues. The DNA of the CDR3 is TGTGCCATCAGTGAGTCGGTGAGGAAGGACACAGATACGCAGTATTTT. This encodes CAISESVRKDTDTQYF.

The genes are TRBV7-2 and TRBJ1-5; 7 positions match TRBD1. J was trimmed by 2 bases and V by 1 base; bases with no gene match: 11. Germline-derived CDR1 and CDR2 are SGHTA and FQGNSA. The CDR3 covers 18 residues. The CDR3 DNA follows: TGTGCCAGCAGCTTAGGGGTTTTCGACAGGGCGGGCAATCAGCCCCAGCATTTT. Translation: CASSLGVFDRAGNQPQHF.